These 19 T cell receptor beta chains came from one sample sequenced in a study of T cell repertoires in cytomegalovirus infection (dated by TCRdb to between 2019 and 2020). Sequencing instrument: Illumina HiSeq 1500. TCRdb passed the public sequencing reads through fastp at Q25 and MiXCR, retaining productive beta sequences. All rows with the same CDR3 protein become a single entry with the most common DNA and genes. Within this sample are 350,000 to 450,000 distinct CDR3 sequences, with over 15% of them counted one time only. Of the sample, roughly 8.7% falls within the top ten clones. Sample: PBMCs. The receptors come from a human donor in good health (CMV status not recorded). Some clones in this sample may be carry-over from other donors' samples.

In this sample, this clonotype turned up a few times. J is TRBJ1-5 and V is TRBV12-3 or TRBV12-4; 9 bases map to TRBD1. CDR3 size: 16 residues. J was trimmed by 4 bases and V by 4 bases; bases with no gene match: 8. The CDR3 DNA follows: TGTGCCAGCAGTTCTACAGGGGGCAAACGAAATCAGCCCCAGCATTTT. Translating it yields CASSSTGGKRNQPQHF.

This clonotype was counted many times. One junction end disagrees with the germline gene, perhaps due to a read error. This chain joins TRBV19 and TRBJ1-5; D gene unclear. The germline V gene has CDR1 LNHDA and CDR2 SQIVND (reference sequence). This CDR3 is built from 15 residues. As DNA, the CDR3 is TGTGCCAGTAGCATAGCCGAGTTGTTGAATCAGCCCCAGCATTTT. Translation gives CASSIAELLNQPQHF.

This clonotype was detected only a few times. The V and J genes are TRBV12-3 or TRBV12-4 and TRBJ2-1; D gene ambiguous. V lost 1 base and J lost 13, with 8 bases in between. The CDR3 covers 11 residues. The CDR3 sequence: CASSLGEVQFF. CDR3 DNA sequence: TGTGCCAGCAGTTTAGGAGAGGTACAGTTCTTC.

The chain links TRBV18 to TRBJ2-3; possible D gene TRBD1, 5 bases. V lost 4 bases and J lost 3, with 14 bases in between. This CDR3 is 15 amino acids long. Germline loops: CDR1 KGHSH, CDR2 LQKENI. Written as DNA, the CDR3 is TGTGCCAGCTCACATCCCTCCGACAGAACAGATACGCAGTATTTT. This gives the protein CASSHPSDRTDTQYF.

This clonotype was detected only a few times. The V gene is TRBV6-5, the J gene TRBJ2-7; 8 bases match TRBD1. The CDR3 is 12 residues long. In germline, CDR1 is MNHEY, CDR2 SVGAGI. V gave up 2 bases and J gave up 11 bases; unmatched junction bases: 5. CDR3 protein: CASSYARGLEYF. DNA for the CDR3: TGTGCCAGCAGTTACGCCAGGGGGCTGGAGTACTTC.

This clonotype has ten or more counts. The chain uses TRBV12-3 or TRBV12-4 and TRBJ1-5; D possibly corresponds to TRBD1 (5 bases). This CDR3 is 15 amino acids long. The V end was cut by 0 bases, the J end by 4 bases, with 10 bases between. CDR3 residues: CASSLAGTRNQPQHF. Here the CDR3 DNA reads TGTGCCAGCAGTTTAGCGGGGACTCGGAATCAGCCCCAGCATTTT.

The chain recombines TRBV29-1 with TRBJ2-1; 7 bases match TRBD2. The junction had 14 bases not matched to a gene; V was cut back by 8 bases and J by 4 bases. The CDR3 is 15 amino acids. Germline CDR1 is SQVTM and CDR2 is ANQGSEA. CDR3 sequence (DNA): TGCAGCCTTCCGGGGCGGGAGAAGATGTACAATGAGCAGTTCTTC. This gives the protein CSLPGREKMYNEQFF.

This clonotype was seen a few times. In DNA form, the CDR3 reads TGTGCCAGCCGGGCAACAGGGAAAGAAGCTTTCTTT. This translates into CASRATGKEAFF. This chain connects TRBV6-1 to TRBJ1-1; TRBD1 is a possible D gene (6 bases). This CDR3 is built from 12 residues. Germline values: CDR1 MNHNS, CDR2 SASEGT. The V end lost 8 bases, the J end lost 8 bases, and 15 bases lay between the germline ends.

This clonotype was detected only a few times. The J gene is TRBJ1-1, the V gene TRBV25-1, with D possibly being TRBD1 (5 bases). Germline CDR1 MGHDK, CDR2 SYGVNS. The CDR3 loop spans 13 amino acids. The V end lost 5 bases, the J end lost 7 bases, and 14 bases lay between the germline ends. In DNA form, the CDR3 reads TGTGCCAGCAGTCGGCAGGGACGTTATGAAGCTTTCTTT. This sequence encodes CASSRQGRYEAFF.

This clonotype was seen at least ten times. The rearrangement joins TRBV7-2 to TRBJ1-2, with D possibly matching TRBD1 (6 bases). The germline V and J ends were trimmed by 1 base and 4 bases, with 10 bases remaining between them. The CDR3 totals 14 residues. Germline CDR1 and CDR2: SGHTA and FQGNSA. DNA of the CDR3: TGTGCCAGCAGCTTAGGGCAGGGGTCCTATGGCTACACCTTC. The encoded protein is CASSLGQGSYGYTF.

To note about this clonotype: One end of the junction varies from germline; a read error may be responsible. The chain carries TRBV5-3 and TRBJ2-5; 14 bases fit TRBD2. TRBV5-3 is sorted into the ORF group, with uncertain function. The CDR3 is made up of 18 amino acids. CDR3 sequence (DNA): TGTGCCAGCAGCTTGGTGGAGACTAGCGGGGGGGCCGGGGAGACCCAGTACTTC. Protein: CASSLVETSGGAGETQYF.

This clonotype has only a few counts. This chain connects TRBV7-6 to TRBJ2-7; 9 bases match TRBD2. Germline V gene data show CDR1 as SGHVS and CDR2 as FNYEAQ. CDR3 length: 12 amino acids. V gave up 4 bases and J gave up 7 bases; unmatched junction bases: 2. CDR3 region: CASSSAGGEQYF. The CDR3 nucleotides are TGTGCCAGCAGCTCCGCGGGGGGGGAGCAGTACTTC.

V is TRBV14 and J is TRBJ2-1; 11 bases are a match to TRBD2. The CDR3 runs to 15 residues. The germline CDR1 and CDR2 sequences are SGHDN and FVKESK. V gave up 2 bases and J gave up 7 bases; unmatched junction bases: 4. The CDR3 sequence is CASSQLAGGWNEQFF. CDR3 nucleotide sequence: TGTGCCAGCAGCCAACTAGCGGGAGGTTGGAATGAGCAGTTCTTC.

The chain is built from TRBV15 and TRBJ2-5; the match to TRBD1 covers 9 bases. V lost 4 bases to trimming and J lost 6 bases; unmatched junction nucleotides: 3. The CDR3 spans 13 residues. The germline CDR1 and CDR2 sequences are LNHNV and YYDKDF (reference sequence). The CDR3 is CATSTDRGQTQYF. The CDR3, as DNA: TGTGCCACCAGCACGGACAGGGGACAGACCCAGTACTTC.

The rearrangement uses TRBV2 and TRBJ1-3; TRBD1 matches at 8 bases. The CDR3 is 13 amino acids. The ends lost 11 bases at V and 5 bases at J; junction bases unmatched: 8. Germline V gene sequence: CDR1 SNHLY, CDR2 FYNNEI. The CDR3, as DNA: TGTGCCGCGGCGGGCAGGGGGCGAAACACCATATATTTT. Its translation: CAAAGRGRNTIYF.

There are many counts of this clonotype. V gene TRBV7-2 combines with J gene TRBJ2-1; D is unclear. Germline CDR1 is SGHTA and CDR2 is FQGNSA. The V end was cut by 5 bases, the J end by 7 bases, with 12 bases between. The CDR3 runs to 13 residues. CDR3 protein: CASSLGLANEQFF. The CDR3 region has the DNA TGTGCCAGCAGCCTAGGCTTGGCAAATGAGCAGTTCTTC.

The chain recombines TRBV7-9 with TRBJ2-2; D uncertain. Trimming removed 5 bases at V and 5 bases at J, with 9 bases between. The V gene's germline CDR1 is SEHNR and CDR2 FQNEAQ (reference sequence). The CDR3 loop spans 13 amino acids. The CDR3 region is CASSLLWTGELFF. CDR3 nucleotide sequence: TGTGCCAGCAGCCTTCTCTGGACCGGGGAGCTGTTTTTT.

This clonotype was observed a few times. The chain recombines TRBV6-5 with TRBJ1-5; a weak D match, TRBD1 (6 bases). This CDR3 has 12 amino acids. Trimming removed 8 bases from V and 5 bases from J, with 10 bases in between. Germline-derived CDR1 and CDR2 are MNHEY and SVGAGI. This chain's CDR3 is CASGQLYQPQHF. CDR3 DNA: TGTGCCAGCGGACAGCTCTATCAGCCCCAGCATTTT.

In this sample, this clonotype turned up a few times. The chain uses TRBV7-6 and TRBJ2-5; D is tentatively TRBD1 or TRBD2 (5 bases each). The CDR3 spans 15 residues. The germline gives CDR1 SGHVS, CDR2 FNYEAQ. Trimming took 1 base from V and 2 from J, leaving 11 bases between them. CDR3 protein: CASSLGGVTQETQYF. The CDR3, as DNA: TGTGCCAGCAGCTTAGGAGGGGTTACTCAAGAGACCCAGTACTTC. The full variable domain, with the rest looked up from reference TRBV7-6 and TRBJ2-5, is GAGVSQSPRYKVTKRGQDVALRCDPISGHVSLYWYRQALGQGPEFLTYFNYEAQQDKSGLPNDRFSAERPEGSISTLTIQRTEQRDSAMYRCASSLGGVTQETQYFGPGTRLLVL.